This passage covers 18 T cell receptor beta chains from one sample sequenced in a study of early T cells in non-severe SARS-CoV-2 infection (dated by TCRdb to the early 2020s). The library relied on 5' RACE. For sequencing, a NextSeq 500 was employed. The raw public reads went through TCRdb reprocessing: fastp at Q25, MiXCR clone calling, in-frame beta chains kept. Rows merge per CDR3 protein into single entries with the most common DNA and genes. This sample has about 28,000 distinct CDR3 sequences in its table, and 5% to 6.5% of those were observed once. The ten largest clones take up about 32% of the sample. The material was whole blood, obtained at baseline. These receptors all come from an adult who was a healthcare worker with PCR-confirmed SARS-CoV-2 infection or an uninfected control (not recorded which).

This clonotype was observed many times. The junction departs from germline at one end; a sequencing error may be responsible. The V call is TRBV20-1, the J call TRBJ2-3, with TRBD2 matching over 10 bases. The CDR3 has 17 residues. The germline V gene encodes CDR1 DFQATT and CDR2 SNEGSKA (reference sequence). The CDR3 DNA sequence: TGCAGTGCTAGAGCCGTTCTAGCGGGGGAGAGCACATATACGCAGTATTTT. This codes for CSARAVLAGESTYTQYF.

This rearrangement joins TRBV29-1 to TRBJ2-4, with 10 positions matching TRBD1. V trimming: 7 bases; J trimming: 8 bases; junction bases outside the gene matches: 8. The CDR3 extends over 13 amino acids. Germline values: CDR1 SQVTM, CDR2 ANQGSEA. The CDR3 bases are TGCAGCGCCGGGACAGGGGCCGGGGACATTCAGTACTTC. This translates into CSAGTGAGDIQYF.

On this clonotype: A much larger clone lies a single base off, so this may be a read error. The rearrangement links TRBV6-2 or TRBV6-3 to TRBJ1-2; the D is unclear. Looked up from germline, CDR1 is MNHEY and CDR2 is SVGEGT. CDR3 length: 13 amino acids. CDR3 loop: CASSYGQNYGYAF. The CDR3 DNA reads as TGTGCCAGCAGTTACGGTCAGAACTATGGCTACGCCTTC.

The chain carries TRBV6-1 and TRBJ1-1; a possible D gene is TRBD1 (5 bases). The CDR3 contains 14 residues. CDR1 MNHNS and CDR2 SASEGT come from the germline V gene. V gave up 7 bases and J gave up 0 bases, with 12 bases separating them. CDR3: CASTRAGMNTEAFF. CDR3 DNA: TGTGCCAGCACCAGGGCGGGGATGAACACTGAAGCTTTCTTT.

This clonotype was seen many times. The rearrangement joins TRBV7-8 to TRBJ2-7, with a possible D match to TRBD2 (6 bases). The germline gives CDR1 SGHVS, CDR2 FQNEAQ. This CDR3 comprises 13 residues. Trimming cost V 5 bases and J 1 base, with 9 bases left between them. The CDR3, as DNA: TGTGCCAGCAGCCGGGACTCGTCCTACGAGCAGTACTTC. The encoded protein is CASSRDSSYEQYF.

This clonotype occurred many times. The CDR3 spells CASSLSPMNTEAFF. The CDR3 DNA sequence: TGTGCCAGCAGTCTCAGTCCCATGAACACTGAAGCTTTCTTT. J is TRBJ1-1 and V is TRBV6-5; D uncertain. Germline CDR1 reads MNHEY; CDR2 reads SVGAGI. Trimming took off 5 bases at V and 0 bases at J, with 10 bases between the two ends. This CDR3 region has 14 residues.

This clonotype appeared many times. The gene calls are TRBV5-1 and TRBJ2-6; tentatively, D is TRBD1 (6 bases). The CDR3 has 18 amino acids. V shed 4 bases and J shed 0 bases, with 17 bases lying between them. Germline V gene lookup returns CDR1 SGHRS and CDR2 YFSETQ. The CDR3 DNA is TGCGCCAGCAGCACGACAGGATTGGGGGTCTCTGGGGCCAACGTCCTGACTTTC. Encoded protein: CASSTTGLGVSGANVLTF.

This clonotype came up many times. The chain combines TRBV12-3 or TRBV12-4 with TRBJ2-3; 8 positions agree with TRBD2. CDR3 length: 14 residues. After removal of 5 bases from V and 4 bases from J, the junction contained 5 bases not matched to a gene. CDR3 amino acids: CASSPLTSADTQYF. Written as DNA, the CDR3 is TGTGCCAGCAGTCCACTGACTAGCGCAGATACGCAGTATTTT.

This clonotype has at least ten counts. The chain combines TRBV28 with TRBJ2-1, with TRBD2 identical over 7 bases. CDR3 size: 16 residues. Germline CDR1 MDHEN, CDR2 SYDVKM. J was trimmed by 6 bases and V by 6 bases; bases with no gene match: 14. In DNA, the CDR3 is TGTGCCAGCAGCCCCCTTGGGGGGGAGGGCTTCAATGAGCAGTTCTTC. Residues: CASSPLGGEGFNEQFF.

The table lists this clonotype with a few counts. The chain is built from TRBV28 and TRBJ2-1, with D possibly being TRBD2 (6 bases). Per germline, CDR1 MDHEN and CDR2 SYDVKM. The CDR3 consists of 15 residues. V was clipped by 6 bases and J by 4 bases, with 16 bases between them. The CDR3 DNA reads as TGTGCCAGCAGCCTGGGTAGCGGCGTATACAATGAGCAGTTCTTC. It specifies CASSLGSGVYNEQFF.

The sample holds many counts of this clonotype. The chain combines TRBV18 with TRBJ1-3; D gene uncertain. Germline V gene lookup returns CDR1 KGHSH and CDR2 LQKENI. The CDR3 spans 14 residues. The V and J ends lost 6 bases and 7 bases respectively, with 16 bases between them. CDR3 bases: TGTGCCAGCTCCCGCCCGACGGCCTCCAACACCATATATTTT. Translation: CASSRPTASNTIYF.

This clonotype was counted at least ten times. This chain uses TRBV7-2 with TRBJ1-6; the D gene is possibly TRBD1 (5 bases). Germline V gene lookup returns CDR1 SGHTA and CDR2 FQGNSA. This CDR3 comprises 14 residues. Trimming removed 4 bases at V and 5 bases at J, with 9 bases between. The chain's CDR3 is CASSSGPNNSPLHF. CDR3 bases: TGTGCCAGCAGCTCGGGACCGAATAATTCACCCCTCCACTTT.

The table lists this clonotype with many counts. The V and J genes are TRBV18 and TRBJ1-1; a weak D match, TRBD1 (6 bases). The CDR3 has 13 amino acids. With 3 bases removed from V and 6 bases from J, the gap between germline ends came to 11 bases. Germline V lookup: CDR1 KGHSH, CDR2 LQKENI. CDR3 sequence: CASSPDRNAEAFF. The CDR3 coding sequence is TGTGCCAGCTCACCGGACAGAAACGCTGAAGCTTTCTTT.

This clonotype occurred many times. The chain recombines TRBV7-9 with TRBJ2-4; weak D call: TRBD2 (6 bases). Between the trimmed V and J ends, which lost 5 bases and 2 bases, there was a span of 16 bases. The CDR3 loop spans 16 amino acids. In germline, CDR1 is SEHNR, CDR2 FQNEAQ (reference sequence). CDR3 residues: CASSPQMGGSKNIQYF. The CDR3 DNA reads TGTGCCAGCAGCCCCCAAATGGGAGGTTCCAAAAACATTCAGTACTTC.

This clonotype was seen repeatedly, ten times or more. V usage is TRBV20-1 and J usage is TRBJ1-5; 7 bases fit TRBD1. The CDR3 extends over 13 amino acids. CDR1 is DFQATT and CDR2 is SNEGSKA in the germline V gene (reference sequence). V lost 5 bases to trimming and J lost 1 base; unmatched junction nucleotides: 2. CDR3 region: CSALGQSNQPQHF. CDR3 in DNA: TGCAGTGCTCTGGGACAGAGCAATCAGCCCCAGCATTTT.

This clonotype has a count of ten or more. This chain links TRBV3-1 with TRBJ2-2, with a tentative D call TRBD2 (6 bases). V dropped 0 bases and J dropped 3 bases, with 20 bases sitting between them. Germline V gene sequence: CDR1 LGHDT, CDR2 YNNKEL (reference sequence). This CDR3 contains 19 residues. CDR3 sequence reads: CASSQEPVRVGLHTGELFF. The DNA for the CDR3 is TGTGCCAGCAGCCAAGAACCAGTACGAGTGGGACTCCACACCGGGGAGCTGTTTTTT.

This chain uses TRBV5-4 with TRBJ1-5; 10 bases agree with TRBD1. The CDR3 runs to 17 residues. V shed 4 bases and J 11 bases; nucleotides not matched to a gene: 18. Germline V gives CDR1 SGHNT, CDR2 YYREEE (reference sequence). CDR3 bases: TGTGCCAGCAGCGCCACAGCGGGACAGGGGAGGGGCCAGGCCCAGCATTTT. Protein product: CASSATAGQGRGQAQHF.

Ten or more counts support this clonotype. The CDR3 DNA is TGTGCCAGCAGCTTAGAGGGCCCATTTCAGTTCTTC. Its translation: CASSLEGPFQFF. The rearrangement joins TRBV7-2 to TRBJ2-1; D call uncertain. The V end was cut by 1 base, the J end by 13 bases, with 11 bases between. The CDR3 extends over 12 amino acids. Per the germline V gene, CDR1 is SGHTA and CDR2 is FQGNSA.